Listed below are T cell receptor beta chains from one sample, sequenced in a study of OX40 agonist ivuxolimab in advanced cancers. Here immunoSEQ multiplex PCR was the method, and the copy in TCRdb shows in-frame clones only, minus some. This table has tens of thousands of clones, about nine tenths appearing once. The sample in question was CD4+ or CD8+ T cells sorted from blood, obtained in a trial of the OX40 agonist ivuxolimab. These receptors were obtained from an adult with an advanced solid tumor such as melanoma, head and neck, liver or kidney cancer. Each CDR3 is given with its conserved first and last residue. Each record gives: J gene, D gene, clone size, V gene, CDR3 DNA, CDR3 protein. D genes are given only for firm matches. Not all rows give a size; the values are once, few, many and, for expanded clones, a class.

TRBJ2-3 | NA | NA | TRBV7-9 | TGTGCCAGCAGCGCAGGACCCAGTCGGACAGATACGCAGTATTTT | CASSAGPSRTDTQYF
TRBJ1-4 | NA | NA | TRBV29-1 | TGCAGCGTTGAAGATCAGCGGGGGGAGAATGAAAAACTGTTTTTT | CSVEDQRGENEKLFF
TRBJ2-7 | TRBD1 | NA | TRBV4-3 | TGCGCCAGCAGCCAAGGACAGGGAATTTCCTACGAGCAGTACTTC | CASSQGQGISYEQYF
TRBJ2-5 | TRBD1 | NA | TRBV4-3 | TGCGCCAGCAGCCAAGATCGCGGGACAGGGCAGACCCAGTACTTC | CASSQDRGTGQTQYF
TRBJ1-2 | NA | NA | TRBV28 | TGTGCCAGCAGCCCAAGGAGGGGGGCAGGCCGTCTTTTC | CASSPRRGAGRLF
TRBJ2-1 | NA | NA | TRBV27 | TGTGCCAGCAGTTTATCTGCGGGCGGTATCAATGAGCAGTTCTTC | CASSLSAGGINEQFF
TRBJ2-1 | NA | NA | TRBV27 | TGTGCCAGCAGTTACGTCATCGACAATGAGCAGTTCTTC | CASSYVIDNEQFF
TRBJ1-1 | NA | NA | TRBV5-4 | TGTGCCAGCAGCTTGGCCAAGGGAACTGAAGCTTTCTTT | CASSLAKGTEAFF
TRBJ2-3 | TRBD1 | NA | TRBV2 | TGTGCCAGCCTAACGGGACAGACCACAGATACGCAGTATTTT | CASLTGQTTDTQYF
TRBJ2-7 | TRBD1 | few | TRBV4-1 | TGCGCCAGCAGCCACGGACAGGGGGAAGGATACGAGCAGTACTTC | CASSHGQGEGYEQYF
TRBJ2-7 | TRBD1 | NA | TRBV5-6 | TGTGCCAGCAGCGGACAGGGCTTCTCCTACGAGCAGTACTTC | CASSGQGFSYEQYF
TRBJ2-7 | NA | NA | TRBV7-8 | TGTGCCAGCAGCTCTGGGGGAATATACTACGAGCAGTACTTC | CASSSGGIYYEQYF
TRBJ2-4 | NA | NA | TRBV16 | TGTGCCAGCAGTCCAGGGAGCTCGGCCAAAAACATTCAGTACTTC | CASSPGSSAKNIQYF
TRBJ2-4 | NA | NA | TRBV11-2 | TGTGCCAGCAGCGTCGACAGTCACGCCATAGGCAAAAACATTCAGTACTTC | CASSVDSHAIGKNIQYF
TRBJ2-1 | TRBD2 | NA | TRBV27 | TGTGCCAGCAGTTTATTATCGGCTAGCGGGAACTACAATGAGCAGTTCTTC | CASSLLSASGNYNEQFF
TRBJ1-4 | NA | NA | TRBV11-2 | TGTGCCAGCAGCTTAGTCGGTACGACGGGGGAAAAACTGTTTTTT | CASSLVGTTGEKLFF
TRBJ2-2 | TRBD1 | NA | TRBV19 | TGTGCCATCGGGACAGGGGGCGACACCGGGGAGCTGTTTTTT | CAIGTGGDTGELFF
TRBJ2-6 | NA | NA | TRBV13 | TGTGCCAGCAGCTTAGAGGGACACTACGACTCTGGGGCCAACGTCCTGACTTTC | CASSLEGHYDSGANVLTF
TRBJ2-5 | NA | NA | TRBV11-2 | TGTGCCAGCAGCTCCCAAGAGACCCAGTACTTC | CASSSQETQYF
TRBJ2-7 | NA | NA | TRBV23-1 | TGCGCCACGACCCGGGAGTCGGCCTACGAGCAGTACTTC | CATTRESAYEQYF
TRBJ2-3 | TRBD2 | NA | TRBV28 | TGTGCCAGCAGTCTGCCGACTAGCGGGAGGTCATCGACGCGCACAGATACGCAGTATTTT | CASSLPTSGRSSTRTDTQYF
TRBJ1-5 | NA | NA | TRBV15 | TGTGCCACCAGCAGAGAGGGAGGCAGGAGGAACAATCAGCCCCAGCATTTT | CATSREGGRRNNQPQHF
TRBJ1-1 | NA | NA | TRBV4-3 | TGCGCCAGCAGCCAAGATAGGGTGGGGAACACTGAAGCTTTCTTT | CASSQDRVGNTEAFF
TRBJ2-1 | NA | NA | TRBV15 | TGTGCCACCAGCAGAGATGGTGTATCCTACAATGAGCAGTTCTTC | CATSRDGVSYNEQFF
TRBJ2-1 | NA | NA | TRBV30 | TGTGCCTGGAGTGTTACGCGGGACAATGAGCAGTTCTTC | CAWSVTRDNEQFF
TRBJ2-1 | NA | once | TRBV7-6 | TGTGCCAGCAGCTTTCAGGGACCCTACAATGAGCAGTTCTTC | CASSFQGPYNEQFF
TRBJ2-3 | TRBD2 | NA | TRBV7-3 | TGTGCCAGCAGCTTAGGGGTTAGCGGGGGCACAGATACGCAGTATTTT | CASSLGVSGGTDTQYF
TRBJ2-1 | TRBD2 | NA | TRBV11-2 | TGTGCCAGCAGCTCCCCTAGCGGGAGTATCAATGAGCAGTTCTTC | CASSSPSGSINEQFF
TRBJ2-7 | NA | few | TRBV7-2 | TGTGCCAGCAGCTTAGATTCGGCCTACGAGCAGTACTTC | CASSLDSAYEQYF
TRBJ2-3 | NA | NA | TRBV27 | TGTGCCAGCAGTGCAGGGATCCGACCGGATACGCAGTATTTT | CASSAGIRPDTQYF
TRBJ1-3 | NA | NA | TRBV27 | TGTGCCACCATGGGGGCAGGAAACACCATATATTTT | CATMGAGNTIYF
TRBJ2-5 | NA | once | TRBV5-6 | TGTGCCAGCAGCTACCTGGACAGCCAAGAGACCCAGTACTTC | CASSYLDSQETQYF
TRBJ1-5 | NA | NA | TRBV2 | TGTGCCAGCAGTGGTCAGGGGATTGGCAATCAGCCCCAGCATTTT | CASSGQGIGNQPQHF
TRBJ1-2 | NA | NA | TRBV10-2 | TGCGCCAGCTTTCAAGGGGACTATGGCTACACCTTC | CASFQGDYGYTF
TRBJ2-3 | NA | NA | TRBV9 | TGTGCCAGCAGCCCGGGGGTGGGTGGTACAGATACGCAGTATTTT | CASSPGVGGTDTQYF
TRBJ2-1 | NA | NA | TRBV5-6 | TGTGCCAGCAGCCTATACTACAATGAGCAGTTCTTC | CASSLYYNEQFF
TRBJ2-7 | TRBD1 | NA | TRBV27 | TGTGCCAGCAAGGGACAGGAGTCATACGAGCAGTACTTC | CASKGQESYEQYF
TRBJ2-5 | TRBD1 | NA | TRBV5-6 | TGTGCCAGCAGCAGTGCGAGGGGGCATGAAGAGACCCAGTACTTC | CASSSARGHEETQYF
TRBJ1-1 | NA | NA | TRBV15 | TGTGCCACCAGCACCGCCTGGGGGAAGAACACTGAAGCTTTCTTT | CATSTAWGKNTEAFF
TRBJ1-6 | NA | NA | TRBV5-1 | TGCGCCAGCAGCTTGTTTTCGCCGGGGCGCGGTAATTCACCCCTCCACTTT | CASSLFSPGRGNSPLHF
TRBJ2-3 | TRBD2 | NA | TRBV11-2 | TGTGCCAGCAGCTTAGGACTAGCGAAAGATACGCAGTATTTT | CASSLGLAKDTQYF
TRBJ2-7 | NA | NA | TRBV11-2 | TGTGCCAGCAGCTTACCCGCCTACGAGCAGTACTTC | CASSLPAYEQYF
TRBJ2-1 | TRBD2 | NA | TRBV4-2 | TGTGCCAGCAGCCAAGGGGGACTAGGATTTGAGCAGTTCTTC | CASSQGGLGFEQFF
TRBJ1-2 | TRBD1 | NA | TRBV29-1 | TGCAGCGTTGATGCCTCACCGGGACAGGGTTATGGCTACACCTTC | CSVDASPGQGYGYTF
TRBJ2-1 | TRBD2 | NA | TRBV4-1 | TGCGCCAGCAGCCACTTTAGCGGGAGAGGCAATGAGCAGTTCTTC | CASSHFSGRGNEQFF
TRBJ1-1 | TRBD1 | NA | TRBV5-6 | TGTGCCAGCAGCTTAGGACAGGATGGCGACACTGAAGCTTTCTTT | CASSLGQDGDTEAFF
TRBJ2-7 | TRBD1 | NA | TRBV7-2 | TGTGCCAGCACCTCCGGGACAGTTGACGAGCAGTACTTC | CASTSGTVDEQYF
TRBJ2-1 | NA | NA | TRBV5-8 | TGTGCCAGCAGCTCATGGGGACGGGAAAGGTTCTTC | CASSSWGRERFF
TRBJ2-1 | NA | NA | TRBV7-3 | TGTGCCAGCAGCTACGGGAGCTCCAATGAGCAGTTCTTC | CASSYGSSNEQFF
TRBJ2-7 | NA | NA | TRBV19 | TGTGCCAGTAGTCCCCCCGGCGGGTCCTACGAGCAGTACTTC | CASSPPGGSYEQYF